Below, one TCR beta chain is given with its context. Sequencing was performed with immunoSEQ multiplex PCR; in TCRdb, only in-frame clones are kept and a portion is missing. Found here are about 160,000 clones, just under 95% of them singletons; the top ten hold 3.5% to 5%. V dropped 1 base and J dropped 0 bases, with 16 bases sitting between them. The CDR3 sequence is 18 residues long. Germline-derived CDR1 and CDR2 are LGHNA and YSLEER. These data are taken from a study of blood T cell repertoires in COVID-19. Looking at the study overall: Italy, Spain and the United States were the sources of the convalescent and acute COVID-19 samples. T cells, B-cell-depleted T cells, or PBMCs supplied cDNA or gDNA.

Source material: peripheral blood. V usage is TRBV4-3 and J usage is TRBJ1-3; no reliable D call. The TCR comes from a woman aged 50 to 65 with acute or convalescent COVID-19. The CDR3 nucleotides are TGCGCCAGCAGCCAAGGTAAAGGAGGACGGCACTCTGGAAACACCATATATTTT. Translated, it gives CASSQGKGGRHSGNTIYF.